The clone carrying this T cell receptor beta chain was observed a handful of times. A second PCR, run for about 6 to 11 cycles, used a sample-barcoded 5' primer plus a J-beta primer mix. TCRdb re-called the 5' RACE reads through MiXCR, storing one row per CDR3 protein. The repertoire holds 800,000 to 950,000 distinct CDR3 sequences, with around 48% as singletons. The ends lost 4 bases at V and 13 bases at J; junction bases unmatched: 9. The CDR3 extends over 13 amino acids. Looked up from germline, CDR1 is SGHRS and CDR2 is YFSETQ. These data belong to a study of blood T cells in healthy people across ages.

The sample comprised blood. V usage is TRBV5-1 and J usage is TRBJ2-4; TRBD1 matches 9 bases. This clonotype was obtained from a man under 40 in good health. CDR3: CASSIRTGDEQYF. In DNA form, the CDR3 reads TGCGCCAGCAGCATTCGGACAGGGGATGAGCAGTACTTC.